This T cell receptor (beta chain) was captured by sequencing in a study of T cells after posttransplantation cyclophosphamide. The assay was immunoSEQ multiplex PCR, and TCRdb's table has in-frame clones only and misses some. This sample has some 46,000 clones, each found more than once. The CDR3 extends over 20 amino acids. V lost 4 bases to trimming and J lost 0 bases, with 25 bases between them. Germline assignment: CDR1 SGDLS and CDR2 YYNGEE. This clone was observed a few times. Its antigen is as yet unknown. On the day of bone marrow donation, the related graft donor provided peripheral blood. Study observations and caveats: TRB overlap between skin or GI tissue T cells and blood was limited. After PTCy, TRB diversity resembled that of CNI/methotrexate controls. Later blood repertoires were often dominated by clones from the donor CD8+ memory compartment.

This sequence joins TRBV9 and TRBJ2-2; a weak D match, TRBD2 (8 bases). This TCR derives from a man aged 40-49 years in good health, CMV-negative, and a related stem cell transplant donor. What was sequenced was PBMCs. CDR3 DNA sequence: TGTGCCAGCAGCTCCCCCCATCGGGAGGGGGCGATAACGAACACCGGGGAGCTGTTTTTT. Its translation: CASSSPHREGAITNTGELFF.